This TCR beta chain was found in a study of T cell repertoires in MIS-A myocarditis. In its sample, this clone was seen once. TCRdb keeps only in-frame clones here, not all; method: immunoSEQ multiplex PCR. The table lists around 10,000 clones, 85% to 90% of them singletons. CDR1 is SGHVS, CDR2 FQNEAQ, per germline. CDR3 size: 15 residues. J was trimmed by 2 bases and V by 5 bases; bases with no gene match: 4. This sequence originates from a man younger than 35 with fulminant myocarditis from multisystem inflammatory syndrome in adults (MIS-A) after COVID-19. This chain joins TRBV7-8 and TRBJ1-5; 9 bases fit TRBD1. Sequencing used thoracic lymph node tissue obtained at autopsy. CDR3 nucleotides: TGTGCCAGCAGCCAGGGACAGGGAGGCAATCAGCCCCAGCATTTT. Amino acid sequence: CASSQGQGGNQPQHF.